These T cell receptor beta chains were read from a single sample in a study of blood T cell repertoires in COVID-19. This table comes from immunoSEQ multiplex PCR, and its TCRdb copy is limited to in-frame clones, with some not included. The sample has roughly 370,000 clones; about 83% are singletons. Sequencing was carried out using PBMCs or T cells enriched from blood (not recorded which). These receptors all stem from a woman in her forties or fifties who had recovered from COVID-19. Each CDR3 is given with its conserved first and last residue.

CDR3aa: CASSSQGSSSNEQFF; v_gene: TRBV5-1
CDR3aa: CASSSGHANSPLHF; v_gene: TRBV7-2
CDR3aa: CASSPSGGLYNEQFF; v_gene: TRBV6-5
CDR3aa: CASSPEGTSGYNEQFF; v_gene: TRBV6-2/TRBV6-3
CDR3aa: CATQRGGSTYEQYF; v_gene: TRBV6-5
CDR3aa: CASTTLAPGQFF; v_gene: TRBV7-2
CDR3aa: CASSYLPPGTGDSEAFF; v_gene: TRBV6-2/TRBV6-3
CDR3aa: CASSSARGAVEAFF; v_gene: TRBV11-1
CDR3aa: CASSPWAPLNTGELFF; v_gene: TRBV18
CDR3aa: CASGRQGGEQYF; v_gene: TRBV7-9
CDR3aa: CASSIGQGNSPLHF; v_gene: TRBV21-1